The sequence of this T cell receptor (beta chain) was determined in a study of lymphopenia after photon versus proton radiotherapy. As regards this clone: What it binds is unknown.

There are 13 residues in the CDR3. V was pared by 8 bases and J by 10 bases, with 20 bases between. Germline lookup yields CDR1 MNHEY and CDR2 SVGAGI. Notes on the study in general: Only patients who died were analyzed for survival; proton advantage is unproven. After the lymphocyte nadir, photon-treated repertoires showed oligoclonal expansion, especially of CD8+ Temra cells. Proton therapy kept repertoires fairly stable, unlike photons, which gained effector/memory cells.

Profiling relied on immunoSEQ multiplex PCR, and the TCRdb table lists in-frame clones only, not all of them. The sample includes tens of thousands of clones, roughly 91% of them seen just once. The source was peripheral blood, collected from a patient treated with photon-based radiotherapy. The receptor was isolated from a woman in her 70s with pancreatic cancer. The rearrangement uses TRBV6-5 and TRBJ2-5; D tentatively reads TRBD1 or TRBD2 (5 bases each). This chain's CDR3 is CASYDDRARGQYF. In DNA, the CDR3 is TGTGCCAGCTATGATGACAGAGCGAGGGGCCAGTACTTC.